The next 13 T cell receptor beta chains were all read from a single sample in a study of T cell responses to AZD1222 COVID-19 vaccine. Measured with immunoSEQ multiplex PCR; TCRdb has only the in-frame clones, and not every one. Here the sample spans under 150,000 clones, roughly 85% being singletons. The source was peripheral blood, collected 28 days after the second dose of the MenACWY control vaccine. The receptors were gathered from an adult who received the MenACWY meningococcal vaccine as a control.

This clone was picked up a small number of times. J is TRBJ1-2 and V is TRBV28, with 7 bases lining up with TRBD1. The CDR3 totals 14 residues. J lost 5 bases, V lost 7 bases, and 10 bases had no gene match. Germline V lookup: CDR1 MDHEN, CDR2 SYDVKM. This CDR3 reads CASTTGQVGYGYTF. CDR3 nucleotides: TGTGCCAGCACCACCGGACAGGTCGGGTATGGCTACACCTTC.

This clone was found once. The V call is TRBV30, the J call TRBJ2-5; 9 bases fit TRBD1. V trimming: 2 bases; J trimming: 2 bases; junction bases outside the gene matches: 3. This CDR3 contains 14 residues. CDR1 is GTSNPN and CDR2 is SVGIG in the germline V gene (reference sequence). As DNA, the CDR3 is TGTGCCTGGAGTTCAGGGACAGGGCAAGAGACCCAGTACTTC. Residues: CAWSSGTGQETQYF. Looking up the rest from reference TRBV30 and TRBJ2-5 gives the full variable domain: SQTIHQWPATLVQPVGSPLSLECTVEGTSNPNLYWYRQAAGRGLQLLFYSVGIGQISSEVPQNLSASRPQDRQFILSSKKLLLSDSGFYLCAWSSGTGQETQYFGPGTRLLVL.

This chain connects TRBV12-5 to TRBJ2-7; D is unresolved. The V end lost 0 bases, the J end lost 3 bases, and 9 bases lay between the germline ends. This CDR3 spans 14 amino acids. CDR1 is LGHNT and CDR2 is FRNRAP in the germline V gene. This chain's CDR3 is CASGLVNRGYEQYF. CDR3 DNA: TGTGCTAGTGGTTTGGTTAACAGAGGCTACGAGCAGTACTTC.

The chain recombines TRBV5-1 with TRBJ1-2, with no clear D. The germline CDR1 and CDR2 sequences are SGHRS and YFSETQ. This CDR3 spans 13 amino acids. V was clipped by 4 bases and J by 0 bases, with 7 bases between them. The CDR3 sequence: CASSIETNYGYTF. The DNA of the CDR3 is TGCGCCAGCAGCATCGAGACTAACTATGGCTACACCTTC.

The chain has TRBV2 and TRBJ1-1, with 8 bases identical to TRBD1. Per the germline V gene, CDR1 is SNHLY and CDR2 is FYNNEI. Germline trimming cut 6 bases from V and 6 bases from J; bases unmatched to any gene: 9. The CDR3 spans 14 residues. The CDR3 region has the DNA TGTGCCAGCAGCCTTAGGACAGGGAAGGCTGAAGCTTTCTTT. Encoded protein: CASSLRTGKAEAFF.

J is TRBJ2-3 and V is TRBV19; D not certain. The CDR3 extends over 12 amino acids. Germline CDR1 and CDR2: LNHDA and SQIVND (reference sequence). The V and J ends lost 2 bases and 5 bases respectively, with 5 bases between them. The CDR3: CASSIWEDTQYF. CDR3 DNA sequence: TGTGCCAGTAGTATATGGGAAGATACGCAGTATTTT.

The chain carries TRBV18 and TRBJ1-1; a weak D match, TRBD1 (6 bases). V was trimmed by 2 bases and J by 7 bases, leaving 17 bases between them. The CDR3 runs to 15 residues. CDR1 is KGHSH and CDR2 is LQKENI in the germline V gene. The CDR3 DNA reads TGTGCCAGCTCACCATCGCTGGGGGGGGGCATTGAAGCTTTCTTT. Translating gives CASSPSLGGGIEAFF.

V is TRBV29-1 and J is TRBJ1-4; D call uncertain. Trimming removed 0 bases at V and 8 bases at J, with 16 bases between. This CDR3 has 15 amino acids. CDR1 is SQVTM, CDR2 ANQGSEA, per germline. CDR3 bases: TGCAGCGTTGAAGAGAGGAACAGTAATAGCGAAAAACTGTTTTTT. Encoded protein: CSVEERNSNSEKLFF.

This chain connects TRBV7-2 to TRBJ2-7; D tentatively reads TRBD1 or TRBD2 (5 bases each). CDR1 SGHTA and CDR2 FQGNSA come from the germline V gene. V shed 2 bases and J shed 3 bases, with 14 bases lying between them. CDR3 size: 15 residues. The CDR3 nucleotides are TGTGCCAGCAGCTTAAACGGGTTGGGGGTCTACGAGCAGTACTTC. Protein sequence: CASSLNGLGVYEQYF. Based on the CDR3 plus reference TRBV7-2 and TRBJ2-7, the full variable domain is GAGVSQSPSNKVTEKGKDVELRCDPISGHTALYWYRQSLGQGLEFLIYFQGNSAPDKSGLPSDRFSAERTGGSVSTLTIQRTQQEDSAVYLCASSLNGLGVYEQYFGPGTRLTVT.

CDR3 in amino acids: CASMPDRAEQYF. Written as DNA, the CDR3 is TGTGCCAGCATGCCTGACAGGGCCGAGCAGTACTTC. The V and J genes are TRBV2 and TRBJ2-7; 7 bases align to TRBD1. There are 12 residues in the CDR3. Trimming cost V 7 bases and J 6 bases; bases outside gene matches: 6. The germline gives CDR1 SNHLY, CDR2 FYNNEI. Complete variable domain (other parts from reference TRBV2 and TRBJ2-7): EPEVTQTPSHQVTQMGQEVILRCVPISNHLYFYWYRQILGQKVEFLVSFYNNEISEKSEIFDDQFSVERPDGSNFTLKIRSTKLEDSAMYFCASMPDRAEQYFGPGTRLTVT.

The CDR3 DNA follows: TGTGCCAGCAGCTTAGCCGGGACAGGGCTAGGCAATGAGCAGTTCTTC. Encoded protein: CASSLAGTGLGNEQFF. The chain joins TRBV11-2 to TRBJ2-1; 9 positions agree with TRBD1. CDR3 length equals 16 residues. The junction had 7 bases not matched to a gene; V was cut back by 1 base and J by 6 bases. Germline V lookup: CDR1 SGHAT, CDR2 FQNNGV.

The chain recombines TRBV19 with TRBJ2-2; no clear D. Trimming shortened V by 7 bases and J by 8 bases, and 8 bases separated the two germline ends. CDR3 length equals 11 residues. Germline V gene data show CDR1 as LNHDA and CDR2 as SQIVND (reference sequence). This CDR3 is CASKVRGELFF. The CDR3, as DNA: TGTGCCAGTAAAGTAAGGGGGGAGCTGTTTTTT.

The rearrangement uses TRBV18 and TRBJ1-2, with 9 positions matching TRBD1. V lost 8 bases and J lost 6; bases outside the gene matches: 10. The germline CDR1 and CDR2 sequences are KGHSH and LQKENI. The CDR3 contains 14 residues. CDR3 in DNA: TGTGCCAGCCCAGATGAGACAGGGGGTCATGGCTACACCTTC. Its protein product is CASPDETGGHGYTF.